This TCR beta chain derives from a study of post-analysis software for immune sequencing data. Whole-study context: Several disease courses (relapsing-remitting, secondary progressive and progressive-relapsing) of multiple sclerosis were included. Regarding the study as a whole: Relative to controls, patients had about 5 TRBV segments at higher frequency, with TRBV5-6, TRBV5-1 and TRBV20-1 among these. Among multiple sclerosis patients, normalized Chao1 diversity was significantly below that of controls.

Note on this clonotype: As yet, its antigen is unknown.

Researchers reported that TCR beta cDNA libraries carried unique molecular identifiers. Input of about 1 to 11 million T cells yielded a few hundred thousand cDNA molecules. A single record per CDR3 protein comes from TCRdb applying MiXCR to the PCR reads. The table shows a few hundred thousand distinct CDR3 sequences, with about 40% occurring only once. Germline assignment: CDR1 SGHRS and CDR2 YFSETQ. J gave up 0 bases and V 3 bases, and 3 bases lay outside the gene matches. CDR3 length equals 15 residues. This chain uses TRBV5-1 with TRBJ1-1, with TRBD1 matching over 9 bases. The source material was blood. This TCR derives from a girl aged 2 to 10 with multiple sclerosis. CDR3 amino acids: CASSSDRGLNTEAFF. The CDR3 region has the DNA TGCGCCAGCAGCTCGGACAGGGGTCTGAACACTGAAGCTTTCTTT.